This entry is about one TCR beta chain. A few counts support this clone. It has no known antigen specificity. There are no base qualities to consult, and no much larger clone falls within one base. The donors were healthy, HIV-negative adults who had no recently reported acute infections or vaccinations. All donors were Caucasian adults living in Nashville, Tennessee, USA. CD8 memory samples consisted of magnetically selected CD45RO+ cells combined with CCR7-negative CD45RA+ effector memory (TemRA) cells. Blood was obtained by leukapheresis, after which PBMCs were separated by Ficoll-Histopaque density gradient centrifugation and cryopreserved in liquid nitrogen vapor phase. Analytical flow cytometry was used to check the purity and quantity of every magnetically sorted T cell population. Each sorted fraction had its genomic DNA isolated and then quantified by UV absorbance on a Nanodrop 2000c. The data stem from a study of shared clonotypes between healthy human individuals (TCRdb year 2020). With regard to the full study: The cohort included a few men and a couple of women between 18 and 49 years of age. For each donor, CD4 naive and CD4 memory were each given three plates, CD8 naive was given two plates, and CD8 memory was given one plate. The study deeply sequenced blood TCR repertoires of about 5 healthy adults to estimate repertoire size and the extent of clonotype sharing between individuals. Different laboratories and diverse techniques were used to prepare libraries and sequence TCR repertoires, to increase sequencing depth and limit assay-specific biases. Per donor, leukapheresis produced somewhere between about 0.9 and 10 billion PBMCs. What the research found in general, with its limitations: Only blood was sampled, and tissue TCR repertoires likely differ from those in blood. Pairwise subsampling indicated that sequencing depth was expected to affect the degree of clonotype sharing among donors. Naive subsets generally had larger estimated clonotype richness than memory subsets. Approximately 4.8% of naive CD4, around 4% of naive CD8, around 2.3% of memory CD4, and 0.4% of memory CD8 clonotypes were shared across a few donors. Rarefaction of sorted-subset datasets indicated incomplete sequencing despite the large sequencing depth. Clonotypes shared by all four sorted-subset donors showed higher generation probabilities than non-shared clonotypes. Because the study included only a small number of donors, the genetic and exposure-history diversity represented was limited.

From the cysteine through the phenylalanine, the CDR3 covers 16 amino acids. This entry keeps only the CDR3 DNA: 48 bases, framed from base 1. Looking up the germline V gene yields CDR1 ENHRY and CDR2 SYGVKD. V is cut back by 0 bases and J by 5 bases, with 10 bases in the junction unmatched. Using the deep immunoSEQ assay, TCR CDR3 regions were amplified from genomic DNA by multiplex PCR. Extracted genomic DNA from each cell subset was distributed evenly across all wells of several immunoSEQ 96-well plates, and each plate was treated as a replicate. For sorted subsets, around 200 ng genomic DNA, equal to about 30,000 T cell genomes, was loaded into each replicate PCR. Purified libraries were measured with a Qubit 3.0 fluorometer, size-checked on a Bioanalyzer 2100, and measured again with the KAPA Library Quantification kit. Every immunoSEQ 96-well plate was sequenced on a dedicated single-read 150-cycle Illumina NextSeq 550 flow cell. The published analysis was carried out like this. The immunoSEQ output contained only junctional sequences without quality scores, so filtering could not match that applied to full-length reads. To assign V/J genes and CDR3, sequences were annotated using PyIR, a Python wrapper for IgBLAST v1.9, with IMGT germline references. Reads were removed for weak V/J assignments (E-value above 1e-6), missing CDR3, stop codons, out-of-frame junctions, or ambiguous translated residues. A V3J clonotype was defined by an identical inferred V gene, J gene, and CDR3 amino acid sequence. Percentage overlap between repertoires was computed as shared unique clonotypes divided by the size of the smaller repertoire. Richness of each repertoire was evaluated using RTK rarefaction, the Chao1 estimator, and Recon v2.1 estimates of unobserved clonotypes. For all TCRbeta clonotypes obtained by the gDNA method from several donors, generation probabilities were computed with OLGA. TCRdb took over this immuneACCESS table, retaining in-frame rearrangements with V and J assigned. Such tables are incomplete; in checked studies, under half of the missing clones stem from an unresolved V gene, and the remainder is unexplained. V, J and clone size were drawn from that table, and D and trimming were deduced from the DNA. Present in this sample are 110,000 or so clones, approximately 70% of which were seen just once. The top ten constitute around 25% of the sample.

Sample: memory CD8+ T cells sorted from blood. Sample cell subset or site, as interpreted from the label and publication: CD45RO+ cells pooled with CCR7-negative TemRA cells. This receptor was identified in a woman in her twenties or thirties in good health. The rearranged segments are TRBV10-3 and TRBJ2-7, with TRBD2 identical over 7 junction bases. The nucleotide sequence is TGTGCCATCAGTGAGTCAAGGTCCGCGGGAGCAGACGAGCAGTACTTC. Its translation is CAISESRSAGADEQYF.